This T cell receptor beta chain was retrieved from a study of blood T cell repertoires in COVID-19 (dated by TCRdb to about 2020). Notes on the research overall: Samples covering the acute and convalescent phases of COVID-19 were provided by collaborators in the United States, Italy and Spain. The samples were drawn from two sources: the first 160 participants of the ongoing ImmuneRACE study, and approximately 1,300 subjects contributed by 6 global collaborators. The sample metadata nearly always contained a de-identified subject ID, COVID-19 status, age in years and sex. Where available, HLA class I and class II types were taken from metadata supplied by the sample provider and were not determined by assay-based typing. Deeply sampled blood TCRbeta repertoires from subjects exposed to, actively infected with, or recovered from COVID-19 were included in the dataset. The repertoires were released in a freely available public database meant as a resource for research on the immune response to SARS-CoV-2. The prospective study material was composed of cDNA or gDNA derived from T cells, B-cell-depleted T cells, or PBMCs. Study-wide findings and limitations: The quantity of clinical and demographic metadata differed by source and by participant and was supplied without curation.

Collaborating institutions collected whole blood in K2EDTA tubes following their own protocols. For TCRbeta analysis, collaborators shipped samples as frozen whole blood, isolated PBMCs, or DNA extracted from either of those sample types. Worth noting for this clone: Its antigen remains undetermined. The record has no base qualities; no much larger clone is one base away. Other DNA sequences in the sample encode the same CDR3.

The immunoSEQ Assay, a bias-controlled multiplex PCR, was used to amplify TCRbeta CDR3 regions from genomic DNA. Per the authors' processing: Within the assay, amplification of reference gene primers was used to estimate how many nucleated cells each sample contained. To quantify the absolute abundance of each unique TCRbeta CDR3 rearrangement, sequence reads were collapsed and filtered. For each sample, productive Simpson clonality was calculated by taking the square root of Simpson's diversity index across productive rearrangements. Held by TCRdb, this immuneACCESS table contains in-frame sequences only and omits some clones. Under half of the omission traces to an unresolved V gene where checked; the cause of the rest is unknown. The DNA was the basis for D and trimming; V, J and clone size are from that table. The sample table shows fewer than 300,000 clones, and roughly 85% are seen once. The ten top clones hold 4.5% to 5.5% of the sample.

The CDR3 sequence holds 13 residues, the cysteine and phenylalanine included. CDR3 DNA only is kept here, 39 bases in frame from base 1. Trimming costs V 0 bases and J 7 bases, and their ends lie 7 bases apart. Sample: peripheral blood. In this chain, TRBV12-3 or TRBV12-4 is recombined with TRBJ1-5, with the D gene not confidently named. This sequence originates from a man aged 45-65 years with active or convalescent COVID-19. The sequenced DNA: TGTGCCAGCAGTTTAGCGGGCCCCCAGCCCCAGCATTTT. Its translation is CASSLAGPQPQHF.